One sample yielded the 25 T cell receptor beta chains listed below, sequenced in a study of blood T cell repertoires in COVID-19. Measured with immunoSEQ multiplex PCR; TCRdb has only the in-frame clones, and not every one. The profile shows approximately 260,000 clones, nearly 90% of them singletons. The specimen was peripheral blood. The receptor set was obtained from a woman aged 55-69 years with COVID-19, enrolled during active disease.

This sequence joins TRBV3-1 (or the pseudogene TRBV3-2) and TRBJ1-1; tentative D call: TRBD1 (5 bases). This CDR3 contains 16 residues. V was trimmed by 1 base and J by 1 base, leaving 13 bases between them. CDR1 and CDR2 (germline): LGHDT, YNNKEL (reference sequence). Here the CDR3 DNA reads TGTGCCAGCAGCCAAGTGGGGGGGGGAAGGAACACTGAAGCTTTCTTT. Amino acid sequence: CASSQVGGGRNTEAFF.

The chain couples TRBV6-5 to TRBJ2-5; TRBD2 agrees at 7 bases. The CDR3 runs 15 residues. Germline loops: CDR1 MNHEY, CDR2 SVGAGI. Trimming cost V 6 bases and J 3 bases; bases outside gene matches: 10. This chain's CDR3 is CASRRTSGLKETQYF. The CDR3 bases are TGTGCCAGCAGGAGGACTAGTGGCTTGAAAGAGACCCAGTACTTC.

This rearrangement joins TRBV5-1 to TRBJ2-3; a possible D gene is TRBD1 (6 bases). The CDR3 has 15 residues. V was pared by 5 bases and J by 0 bases, with 13 bases between. Germline V gives CDR1 SGHRS, CDR2 YFSETQ. CDR3 bases: TGCGCCAGCAGTCGAACAGGGCCTAGCACAGATACGCAGTATTTT. As protein: CASSRTGPSTDTQYF.

V gene TRBV7-9 combines with J gene TRBJ1-1; 7 bases are a match to TRBD1. This CDR3 region has 13 residues. With 5 bases clipped from V and 6 bases from J, the junction kept 6 bases outside the gene matches. Per germline, CDR1 SEHNR and CDR2 FQNEAQ (reference sequence). The CDR3 bases are TGTGCCAGCAGCATAAACAGGGGCGCTGAAGCTTTCTTT. This translates into CASSINRGAEAFF.

The chain joins TRBV2 to TRBJ1-2, with D possibly TRBD1 on 5 matching bases. Trimming cost V 7 bases and J 6 bases, with 12 bases left between them. Germline CDR1 SNHLY, CDR2 FYNNEI. This CDR3 is built from 12 residues. CDR3 sequence reads: CASTPGIHGYTF. The CDR3 region has the DNA TGTGCCAGCACCCCAGGGATTCATGGCTACACCTTC.

CDR3 amino acids: CASSYAGRNTEAFF. CDR3 DNA: TGTGCCAGCAGTTACGCGGGACGAAACACTGAAGCTTTCTTT. The rearrangement joins TRBV6-5 to TRBJ1-1; tentatively, D is TRBD1 (5 bases). CDR3 length equals 14 residues. V was shortened by 2 bases and J by 2 bases, with 9 bases between the two germline ends. Germline V gives CDR1 MNHEY, CDR2 SVGAGI.

The J gene is TRBJ1-2, the V gene TRBV18; D perhaps matches TRBD1 (6 bases). There are 15 residues in the CDR3. With 3 bases removed from V and 3 bases from J, the gap between germline ends came to 14 bases. Per the germline V gene, CDR1 is KGHSH and CDR2 is LQKENI. CDR3 bases: TGTGCCAGCTCACCTGGGGGGGCCACTGACTATGGCTACACCTTC. Its translation: CASSPGGATDYGYTF.

CDR3 sequence: CASSPQPGGRNTGELFF. The CDR3, as DNA: TGCGCCAGCAGCCCGCAGCCAGGGGGAAGAAACACCGGGGAGCTGTTTTTT. The rearrangement joins TRBV5-1 to TRBJ2-2, with TRBD1 identical over 7 bases. The junction had 11 bases not matched to a gene; V was cut back by 4 bases and J by 2 bases. There are 17 residues in the CDR3. CDR1 and CDR2 from the germline V gene are SGHRS and YFSETQ.

The DNA of the CDR3 is TGTGCCTGGAGTGTACGTGGAAGGGGGGGGACTTTCTTT. This encodes CAWSVRGRGGTFF. The chain employs TRBV30 and TRBJ1-1, with D possibly TRBD1 on 6 matching bases. Trimming shortened V by 0 bases and J by 12 bases, and 17 bases separated the two germline ends. The CDR3 is 13 amino acids. Germline CDR1 is GTSNPN and CDR2 is SVGIG (reference sequence).

J is TRBJ1-6 and V is TRBV28, with D uncertain. The CDR3 contains 13 residues. Trimming left V 8 bases short and J 7 bases short, with 12 bases between. The germline V gene encodes CDR1 MDHEN and CDR2 SYDVKM. The CDR3 DNA reads TGTGCCAGCCGACAACCATCAAATTCACCCCTCCACTTT. The encoded protein is CASRQPSNSPLHF.

The chain links TRBV6-5 to TRBJ1-3; perhaps TRBD1 as D (6 bases). This CDR3 comprises 15 residues. The germline gives CDR1 MNHEY, CDR2 SVGAGI. With 7 bases removed from V and 0 bases from J, the gap between germline ends came to 13 bases. The CDR3 DNA sequence: TGTGCCAGCACTGGACAGTCAAGCTCTGGAAACACCATATATTTT. It translates to CASTGQSSSGNTIYF.

This clone was found once. The chain is built from TRBV6-1 and TRBJ1-1, with D unresolved. The CDR3 has 12 amino acids. V lost 2 bases and J 7 bases, leaving 8 bases between the germline ends. Germline values: CDR1 MNHNS, CDR2 SASEGT. This CDR3 is CASSESTGEAFF. The CDR3 DNA is TGTGCCAGCAGTGAAAGTACCGGTGAAGCTTTCTTT.

The rearrangement links TRBV5-4 to TRBJ2-6, with D possibly being TRBD1 (6 bases). Germline CDR1 SGHNT, CDR2 YYREEE (reference sequence). V was trimmed by 3 bases and J by 0 bases, leaving 10 bases between them. The CDR3 is made up of 16 amino acids. The CDR3 DNA reads as TGTGCCAGCAGCTCCACAGGGAACTCTGGGGCCAACGTCCTGACTTTC. Amino acids: CASSSTGNSGANVLTF.

CDR3 nucleotide sequence: TGTGCCAGCAGCTTGGAGTATGGCTACACCTTC. This translates into CASSLEYGYTF. This rearrangement joins TRBV7-9 to TRBJ1-2; D call uncertain. CDR1 and CDR2 from the germline V gene are SEHNR and FQNEAQ (reference sequence). The CDR3 has 11 amino acids. Trimming stripped 3 bases from V and 5 bases from J, with 4 bases between.

CDR3 coding DNA: TGTGCCAGCAGGTCCAGGGACTCGTGGAATCAGCCCCAGCATTTT. Translating it yields CASRSRDSWNQPQHF. This chain connects TRBV6-6 to TRBJ1-5; TRBD1 is a possible D gene (5 bases). Between the trimmed V and J ends, which lost 6 bases and 4 bases, there was a span of 16 bases. Germline CDR1 is MNHNY and CDR2 is SVGAGI (reference sequence). This CDR3 is built from 15 residues.

This chain's CDR3 is CAWSVLTGYGYTF. CDR3 nucleotide sequence: TGTGCCTGGAGTGTACTGACAGGCTATGGCTACACCTTC. V and J are TRBV30 and TRBJ1-2, with D possibly matching TRBD1 (6 bases). There are 13 residues in the CDR3. Germline lookup yields CDR1 GTSNPN and CDR2 SVGIG (reference sequence). Trimming shortened V by 0 bases and J by 4 bases, and 9 bases separated the two germline ends.

The rearrangement uses TRBV6-2 or TRBV6-3 and TRBJ2-1; the D is unclear. This CDR3 has 11 residues. The V end was cut by 2 bases, the J end by 9 bases, with 5 bases between. The germline CDR1 and CDR2 sequences are MNHEY and SVGEGT. In DNA form, the CDR3 reads TGTGCCAGCAGTTACCCGAGTGAGCAGTTCTTC. Protein sequence: CASSYPSEQFF.

The count of this clone is one. The chain employs TRBV11-2 and TRBJ2-7, with D possibly matching TRBD1 (5 bases). The germline V gene encodes CDR1 SGHAT and CDR2 FQNNGV. The CDR3 is 18 amino acids. Trimming took off 3 bases at V and 5 bases at J, with 26 bases between the two ends. CDR3 sequence: CASSFIRGSLRTVDEQYF. The CDR3 DNA follows: TGTGCCAGCAGCTTCATAAGGGGATCATTGCGGACCGTGGACGAGCAGTACTTC.

V and J are TRBV7-9 and TRBJ1-1; 8 nucleotides agree with TRBD1. The V gene end was trimmed by 1 base and the J gene end by 4 bases; junction bases not matched to a gene: 8. Germline V lookup: CDR1 SEHNR, CDR2 FQNEAQ (reference sequence). The CDR3 runs 16 residues. In DNA form, the CDR3 reads TGTGCCAGCAGCTTAGTAGGACAGGGAGTAGGCACTGAAGCTTTCTTT. Translated: CASSLVGQGVGTEAFF.

This clone is a singleton in its sample. As DNA, the CDR3 is TGTGCCAGCAGCCATGGGGGGACTGAAGCTTTCTTT. Its protein product is CASSHGGTEAFF. The rearrangement joins TRBV6-2 or TRBV6-3 to TRBJ1-1, with D tentatively TRBD1 (5 bases). The CDR3 covers 12 residues. The V gene lost 6 bases and the J gene lost 5 bases, with 10 bases spanning the gap. Germline CDR1 reads MNHEY; CDR2 reads SVGEGT.

The V and J genes are TRBV2 and TRBJ2-7; TRBD1 aligns across 7 bases. The CDR3 spans 14 residues. Germline-derived CDR1 and CDR2 are SNHLY and FYNNEI. The ends lost 8 bases at V and 2 bases at J; junction bases unmatched: 9. For the CDR3, the DNA is TGTGCCAGCCAAGACAGGGCCCTAGCCTACGAGCAGTACTTC. This codes for CASQDRALAYEQYF.

This chain links TRBV9 with TRBJ2-5, with D possibly being TRBD2 (6 bases). V was cut by 3 bases and J by 5 bases, with 11 bases left in between. This CDR3 is built from 13 residues. Germline CDR1 is SGDLS and CDR2 is YYNGEE. In DNA form, the CDR3 reads TGTGCCAGCAGCGACGGGACTGGCGAGACCCAGTACTTC. Translating it yields CASSDGTGETQYF.

The V and J genes are TRBV12-3 or TRBV12-4 and TRBJ1-2; unclear D gene. Trimming shortened V by 10 bases and J by 5 bases, and 11 bases separated the two germline ends. This CDR3 spans 11 amino acids. CDR3 region: CAITGGYGYTF. CDR3 bases: TGTGCCATCACCGGCGGTTATGGCTACACCTTC.

The chain recombines TRBV12-5 with TRBJ1-2, with D maybe TRBD1 (5 bases). In germline, CDR1 is LGHNT, CDR2 FRNRAP. The CDR3 contains 15 residues. V dropped 0 bases and J dropped 0 bases, with 8 bases sitting between them. The CDR3 nucleotides are TGTGCTAGTGGTTTGGTACGGGGGGCTAACTATGGCTACACCTTC. This translates into CASGLVRGANYGYTF.

This clone is a singleton in its sample. The rearrangement joins TRBV6-6 to TRBJ2-1; 8 bases agree with TRBD1. V was clipped by 0 bases and J by 7 bases; unmatched bases: 8. From germline, CDR1 is MNHNY and CDR2 SVGAGI (reference sequence). CDR3 length equals 16 residues. The CDR3 DNA sequence: TGTGCCAGCAGTTACTCCCTCGGACAGGGTTCGAATGAGCAGTTCTTC. Translating gives CASSYSLGQGSNEQFF.